Following are 16 T cell receptor beta chains from one sample sequenced in a study of shared clonotypes between healthy human individuals. TCRdb's table, derived via immunoSEQ multiplex PCR, lists solely in-frame clones and lacks some. Found here are about a million clones, approximately 76% of them singletons; the top ten hold approximately 1.5%. The source material was memory CD4+ T cells sorted from blood. Subset denoted: CD45RA-negative fraction. These receptors came from a man between 18 and 35 years old in good health.

This sequence joins TRBV9 and TRBJ2-3; 8 bases are shared with TRBD2. Germline V gene sequence: CDR1 SGDLS, CDR2 YYNGEE. This CDR3 has 16 residues. The J segment lost 2 bases and the V segment lost 0 bases, leaving 5 bases of the junction unmatched. The CDR3 sequence is CASSVGIAGTTDTQYF. The CDR3 nucleotides are TGTGCCAGCAGCGTAGGAATAGCGGGGACCACAGATACGCAGTATTTT.

This rearrangement joins TRBV11-3 to TRBJ2-5; D not resolved. V lost 2 bases and J 5 bases, leaving 12 bases between the germline ends. This CDR3 comprises 14 residues. Germline-derived CDR1 and CDR2 are SGHNT and YENEEA. For the CDR3, the DNA is TGTGCCAGCAGCTTATACTCCTCCGGGGAGACCCAGTACTTC. Translation gives CASSLYSSGETQYF.

The chain carries TRBV28 and TRBJ1-3, with 7 bases fitting TRBD1. This CDR3 has 16 amino acids. The V segment lost 8 bases and the J segment 4 bases; nucleotides outside the gene matches: 14. From germline, CDR1 is MDHEN and CDR2 SYDVKM. The CDR3 here is CASLSSQGGLGNTIYF. CDR3 DNA sequence: TGTGCCAGCCTCTCCAGCCAAGGGGGCTTAGGAAACACCATATATTTT.

This rearrangement joins TRBV27 to TRBJ2-1, with TRBD2 matching 7 bases. The ends lost 2 bases at V and 0 bases at J; junction bases unmatched: 13. This CDR3 region has 19 residues. The germline V gene has CDR1 MNHEY and CDR2 SMNVEV (reference sequence). The CDR3 DNA sequence: TGTGCCAGCAGTTTACTAGCGGCTGACACCCCGAGCTCCTACAATGAGCAGTTCTTC. Amino acids: CASSLLAADTPSSYNEQFF.

This clone was found once. The V and J genes are TRBV6-6 and TRBJ2-7, with 8 positions matching TRBD2. The CDR3 contains 12 residues. Germline V CDR1 and CDR2: MNHNY, SVGAGI (reference sequence). The V gene end was trimmed by 9 bases and the J gene end by 2 bases; junction bases not matched to a gene: 3. This CDR3 is CASSGDTYEQYF. CDR3 bases: TGTGCCAGTAGCGGGGATACCTACGAGCAGTACTTC.

The chain has TRBV29-1 and TRBJ2-7; the D gene is possibly TRBD2 (6 bases). This CDR3 has 13 residues. Germline V CDR1 and CDR2: SQVTM, ANQGSEA. V lost 3 bases, J lost 6 bases, and 15 bases lay in between. CDR3 bases: TGCAGCGTTGAGGTTGGGGGGTTACGCGAGCAGTACTTC. The encoded protein is CSVEVGGLREQYF.

The gene calls are TRBV7-8 and TRBJ2-2; the D gene is possibly TRBD1 (6 bases). The length of the CDR3 is 14 residues. In germline, CDR1 is SGHVS, CDR2 FQNEAQ. Between the trimmed V and J ends, which lost 5 bases and 4 bases, there was a span of 11 bases. The CDR3: CASSRTEITGELFF. In DNA, the CDR3 is TGTGCCAGCAGCAGGACAGAAATCACCGGGGAGCTGTTTTTT.

The chain links TRBV30 to TRBJ2-3; 9 bases line up with TRBD1. Germline assignment: CDR1 GTSNPN and CDR2 SVGIG (reference sequence). This CDR3 is 14 amino acids long. With 0 bases clipped from V and 6 bases from J, the junction kept 4 bases outside the gene matches. In DNA, the CDR3 is TGTGCCTGGAGTGTACAGGGGGCCCGTGATACGCAGTATTTT. Amino acids: CAWSVQGARDTQYF.

The chain has TRBV30 and TRBJ2-7, with 8 bases matching TRBD1. The germline gives CDR1 GTSNPN, CDR2 SVGIG (reference sequence). The CDR3 runs 16 residues. V gave up 7 bases and J gave up 3 bases; unmatched junction bases: 17. In DNA form, the CDR3 reads TGTGCCTCGGGACAGGCCGGGATTCTACCGATCTACGAGCAGTACTTC. It codes for CASGQAGILPIYEQYF.

A few counts support this clone. This chain connects TRBV7-2 to TRBJ1-2, with D perhaps TRBD1 (6 bases). This CDR3 spans 15 amino acids. The ends were cut back, 4 bases at V and 5 bases at J, with 17 bases in the middle. Per the germline V gene, CDR1 is SGHTA and CDR2 is FQGNSA. The CDR3 loop reads CASSSRNREGYGYTF. In DNA, the CDR3 is TGTGCCAGCAGCTCGCGAAACAGGGAGGGATATGGCTACACCTTC.

The V gene is TRBV7-9, the J gene TRBJ1-6; D is uncertain. The CDR3 is 13 residues long. Per germline, CDR1 SEHNR and CDR2 FQNEAQ (reference sequence). Trimming shortened V by 4 bases and J by 13 bases, and 14 bases separated the two germline ends. The DNA of the CDR3 is TGTGCCAGCAGCTCCAACCCCCACCTCCCCCTCCACTTT. Protein sequence: CASSSNPHLPLHF.

This clone occurred a few times. This rearrangement joins TRBV21-1 to TRBJ2-2. TRBV21-1 is assigned pseudogene status. The CDR3 covers 14 residues. The DNA of the CDR3 is TGTGCCAGCAGCAGGGGGTCCGGACACGGGGAGCTGTTTTTT. Translating gives CASSRGSGHGELFF.

Points on this clone: One end of the junction fails to match germline, which may point to a read error. The genes are TRBV7-7 and TRBJ2-1, with 14 nucleotides matching TRBD2. This CDR3 is 15 amino acids long. The germline V gene encodes CDR1 SSHAT and CDR2 FNYEAQ (reference sequence). CDR3 DNA sequence: TGTGCTAGCAGCTTAGGAGGACTAGCGGGAGGTGAGCAGTTCTTC. As protein: CASSLGGLAGGEQFF.

The chain recombines TRBV5-1 with TRBJ2-1; 11 bases fit TRBD1. The CDR3 contains 14 residues. Trimming at V came to 4 bases and at J to 7 bases, leaving 4 bases not matched to a gene. CDR1 and CDR2 (germline): SGHRS, YFSETQ. This chain's CDR3 is CASSPRDRGNEQFF. CDR3 sequence (DNA): TGCGCCAGCAGCCCCCGGGACAGGGGGAATGAGCAGTTCTTC.

The chain couples TRBV25-1 to TRBJ1-2; no clear D. The V end lost 4 bases, the J end lost 4 bases, and 10 bases lay between the germline ends. Per the germline V gene, CDR1 is MGHDK and CDR2 is SYGVNS. There are 13 residues in the CDR3. CDR3 amino acids: CASSAYNSYGYTF. The DNA for the CDR3 is TGTGCCAGCAGTGCATATAATAGCTATGGCTACACCTTC.

V gene TRBV11-2 combines with J gene TRBJ2-1, with D uncertain. This CDR3 comprises 14 residues. Germline CDR1 is SGHAT and CDR2 is FQNNGV. The V end lost 8 bases, the J end lost 8 bases, and 19 bases lay between the germline ends. CDR3 coding DNA: TGTGCCAGCCGTACGCAACGAGAGGCTTATGAGCAGTTCTTC. It is translated as CASRTQREAYEQFF. The full variable domain, its missing parts supplied by reference TRBV11-2 and TRBJ2-1, is EAGVAQSPRYKIIEKRQSVAFWCNPISGHATLYWYQQILGQGPKLLIQFQNNGVVDDSQLPKDRFSAERLKGVDSTLKIQPAKLEDSAVYLCASRTQREAYEQFFGPGTRLTVL.